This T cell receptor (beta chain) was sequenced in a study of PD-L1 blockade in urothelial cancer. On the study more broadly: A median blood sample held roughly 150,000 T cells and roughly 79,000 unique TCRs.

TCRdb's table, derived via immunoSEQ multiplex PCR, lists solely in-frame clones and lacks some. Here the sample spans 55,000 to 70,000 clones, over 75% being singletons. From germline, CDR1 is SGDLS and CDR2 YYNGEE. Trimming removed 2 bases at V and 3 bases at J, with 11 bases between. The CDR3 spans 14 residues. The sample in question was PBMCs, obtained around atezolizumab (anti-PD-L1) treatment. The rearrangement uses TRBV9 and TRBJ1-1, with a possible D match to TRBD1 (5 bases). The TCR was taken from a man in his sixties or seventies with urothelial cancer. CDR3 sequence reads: CASSVTARDTEAFF. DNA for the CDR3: TGTGCCAGCAGCGTGACAGCTCGGGACACTGAAGCTTTCTTT. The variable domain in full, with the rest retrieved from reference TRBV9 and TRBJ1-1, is DSGVTQTPKHLITATGQRVTLRCSPRSGDLSVYWYQQSLDQGLQFLIQYYNGEERAKGNILERFSAQQFPDLHSELNLSSLELGDSALYFCASSVTARDTEAFFGQGTRLTVV.